The 8 T cell receptor delta chains below all came from one sample that was sequenced in a study of Vγ9Vδ2 T cells in congenital toxoplasmosis. Template-switch reverse transcription used TRGC- and TRDC-specific primers together in a single tube. The TRGC primer was designed to target TRGC1 and TRGC2 alike. TCRdb redid clone calling on the reads using CATT. The profile shows 350 or so delta-chain clones, about 30% of them singletons. Sequenced sample: gamma-delta T cells from blood. Source of these receptors: a child under 10 years old born to a mother with Toxoplasma gondii infection during pregnancy, either congenitally infected or uninfected (not recorded which).

With respect to this clone: This DNA's translation differs at residue 3 from TCRdb's protein, which comes from a much larger clone; a read error is likely, and the protein shown is translated from the DNA. The chain couples TRDV2 to TRDJ1, with 8 bases fitting TRDD3. The J gene is absent in TCRdb and was assigned here via DNA matching to germline. CDR1 and CDR2 from the germline V gene are GEAIGNYY and EKD. CDR3 length: 19 residues. For the CDR3, the DNA is TGTGCCAGTGACCATCTGACTGGGGGGTCACCCTCGTACACCGATAAACTCATCTTT. It is translated as CASDHLTGGSPSYTDKLIF.

There is no V gene call, and the J gene is TRDJ2. The CDR3 totals 10 residues. The CDR3 DNA reads as TGTAGTGCTTTGACAGCACAACTCTTCTTT. Translating gives CSALTAQLFF.

Worth noting for this clone: TCRdb's entry gives the protein of a much larger clone, which mismatches this DNA's translation at residue 3, likely from a read error; the protein reported here is translated from the DNA. The rearrangement joins TRDV2 to TRDJ1, with 7 nucleotides matching TRDD3. Assignment of the J gene here rests on matching the DNA to germline, because TCRdb gives none. This CDR3 region has 17 residues. Looked up from germline, CDR1 is GEAIGNYY and CDR2 is EKD. This CDR3 reads CAYDTLGGGRTENKLIF. CDR3 in DNA: TGTGCCTATGACACGCTAGGTGGGGGACGAACTGAAAATAAACTCATCTTT.

This clone is medium-sized in the sample. A far larger clone is a single base away, which makes a read error likely. V gene TRDV2 combines with J gene TRDJ2; 9 bases are a match to TRDD3. The J call may be incorrect, as the DNA end agrees better with TRDJ1. Germline lookup yields CDR1 GEAIGNYY and CDR2 EKD. This CDR3 comprises 14 residues. CDR3 DNA sequence: TGTGCCTGTGACGCTGGGGGATTGACAGCACAACTCATCTTT. Protein: CACDAGGLTAQLIF.

By share, this clone counts as large. The rearrangement uses TRDV2 and TRDJ2; 8 nucleotides agree with TRDD3. Germline-derived CDR1 and CDR2 are GEAIGNYY and EKD. The J segment lost 2 bases and the V segment lost 4 bases, leaving 2 bases of the junction unmatched. The CDR3 has 14 residues. The chain's CDR3 is CACDSGGLTAQLFF. The CDR3 DNA reads as TGTGCCTGTGATTCTGGGGGATTGACAGCACAACTCTTCTTT.

A few counts support this clone. The protein TCRdb gives is from a much larger clone and does not agree with this DNA's translation at residue 8, likely a read error; the protein shown here comes from the DNA. The rearrangement joins TRDV1 to TRDJ1; unclear D gene. Germline assignment: CDR1 TSWWSYY and CDR2 QGS. CDR3 length equals 12 residues. Between the trimmed V and J ends, which lost 4 bases and 7 bases, there was a span of 10 bases. The CDR3 coding sequence is TGTGCTCTTGGGGTTACTAGGAGTAAACTCATCTTT. Its protein product is CALGVTRSKLIF.

There are a few counts of this clone. Translating this DNA gives a protein that differs at residue 4 from the TCRdb one, which belongs to a much larger clone; a read error is likely, and the protein shown is this translation. The J gene is TRDJ2, the V gene TRDV2; 8 positions match TRDD3. As TCRdb names no J gene, one was assigned here on the basis of a DNA match to germline. Per the germline V gene, CDR1 is GEAIGNYY and CDR2 is EKD. V lost 6 bases and J lost 2; bases outside the gene matches: 4. The CDR3 totals 14 residues. The CDR3 sequence is CACNAGGLTAQLFF. The CDR3 region has the DNA TGTGCCTGTAACGCTGGGGGATTGACAGCACAACTCTTCTTT.

This clone was seen more than once but under ten times. With a far larger clone one base away, a read error is the likely cause. The V call is TRDV1, the J call TRDJ1; maybe TRDD3 (5 bases). The CDR3 spans 12 residues. Germline-derived CDR1 and CDR2 are TSWWSYY and QGS. The DNA for the CDR3 is TGTGCTCATGGGGTTACTAGGAATAAACTCATCTTT. It codes for CAHGVTRNKLIF.